These 18 T cell receptor beta chains came from one sample sequenced in a study of CD8+ T cells in alopecia areata. cDNA prepared by RNA extraction and subsequent reverse transcription served as the template for sequencing. Produced via immunoSEQ multiplex PCR; TCRdb's table is partial and in-frame only. This sample includes 200,000 to 300,000 clones with no singletons; its ten biggest clones take up roughly 1.2%. Markers including CD4, CD8alpha, NKG2D and NKG2ACE guided sorting of pooled cutaneous lymph node cells. Material: CD4+ T cells sorted from a lymph node. The origin of the receptors is a C3H/HeJ mouse with alopecia areata. This strain's MHC haplotype is H2-k.

A word on this clone: Mouse gene names apply. From the germline J gene comes the end of the CDR3, since the read stops 3 residues before it. The gene calls are TRBV13-2 and TRBJ1-6; TRBD1 might be the D (6 bases). TRBJ1-6 is designated an ORF whose function remains uncertain. V lost 2 bases, J lost 0 bases, and 9 bases lay in between. CDR1 is NNHNN, CDR2 SYGAGS, per germline (reference sequence). The CDR3 runs to 16 residues. The CDR3 sequence: CASGDLRGSYNSPLYF. CDR3 DNA, as far as it was read: TGTGCCAGCGGTGACCTCAGGGGTTCCTATAATTCGCCC.

This clone was counted only a few times. Gene names and germline refer to mouse. The read terminates 4 residues before the CDR3 end, so the remaining end is supplied by the germline J gene. This sample includes further DNA sequences coding for the same CDR3. This rearrangement joins TRBV13-1 to TRBJ2-2, with D possibly being TRBD1 (5 bases). Trimming stripped 3 bases from V and 0 bases from J, with 9 bases between. The CDR3 totals 15 residues. Looked up from germline, CDR1 is NSHNY and CDR2 is SYGAGN. The CDR3 here is CASSGRGANTGQLYF. The CDR3 DNA, read in part, is TGTGCCAGCAGTGGAAGGGGAGCAAACACCGGG.

As concerns this clone: The listed genes are named as in mouse. The read ends 3 residues before the CDR3 terminus; that terminus is restored from the germline J gene. V is TRBV31 and J is TRBJ1-6; perhaps TRBD1 as D (5 bases). TRBJ1-6 is placed among ORFs of uncertain function. This CDR3 has 15 residues. The germline V and J ends were trimmed by 0 bases and 3 bases, with 9 bases remaining between them. CDR1 is GKSSPN, CDR2 SITVG, per germline. CDR3 residues: CAWSLPGSYNSPLYF. The DNA read from the CDR3 is TGTGCCTGGAGTCTTCCAGGGAGCTATAATTCGCCC.

This clone was counted a few times. The germline and genes are mouse ones. This CDR3 is CASGDAREGNEQYF. The sequenced part of the CDR3 DNA is TGTGCCAGCGGTGATGCCCGGGAGGGGAAT. J is TRBJ2-7 and V is TRBV13-2; D possibly corresponds to TRBD1 (5 bases). The read falls 4 residues short of the CDR3 end, and the missing part is taken from the germline J gene. In germline, CDR1 is NNHNN, CDR2 SYGAGS (reference sequence). The CDR3 spans 14 residues.

This clone was recorded a few times. Mouse gene names and germline throughout. Read coverage stops 4 residues before the CDR3 terminus; the germline J gene supplies the remainder. V usage is TRBV13-1 and J usage is TRBJ1-2; D gene unclear. V was pared by 0 bases and J by 0 bases, with 9 bases between. This CDR3 region has 15 residues. Per the germline V gene, CDR1 is NSHNY and CDR2 is SYGAGN. The CDR3 DNA, read in part, is TGTGCCAGCAGTGATGCACCCACTTCAAACTCC. It translates to CASSDAPTSNS. The full CDR3 protein reads CASSDAPTSNSDYTF.

This clone was seen only a few times. Gene names follow the mouse nomenclature. The CDR3 goes on 4 residues after the read ends, and that part is filled in from the germline J gene. The rearrangement joins TRBV5 to TRBJ2-4; D gene uncertain. There are 13 residues in the CDR3. Germline CDR1 reads LGHNA; CDR2 reads YNLKQL (reference sequence). V lost 4 bases, J lost 0 bases, and 5 bases lay in between. CDR3 DNA, as far as it was read: TGTGCCAGCAGCCCCTCTAGTCAAAAC. Translation: CASSPSSQN. The whole CDR3 region reads CASSPSSQNTLYF.

This clone was seen only a few times. Here the gene names and germline are mouse. The read gets to within 4 residues of the CDR3 end, and the germline J gene fills in the rest. This chain links TRBV13-1 with TRBJ2-5; no clear D gene. Germline V gene data show CDR1 as NSHNY and CDR2 as SYGAGN. This CDR3 region has 14 residues. CDR3 DNA (partial): TGTGCCAGCAGTGAAGCCCGACAACCAGAC. Translated: CASSEARQPD. The entire CDR3 sequence reads CASSEARQPDTQYF.

In this sample, this clone turned up a few times. Mouse gene names and germline throughout. The read falls 4 residues short of the CDR3 end, and the missing part is taken from the germline J gene. V gene TRBV13-2 combines with J gene TRBJ1-2; 9 bases align to TRBD1. CDR1 NNHNN and CDR2 SYGAGS come from the germline V gene (reference sequence). V gave up 5 bases and J gave up 3 bases; unmatched junction bases: 5. This CDR3 is built from 14 residues. The CDR3 DNA, read in part, is TGTGCCAGCGGACCCACAGGGGGCGACTCC. It encodes CASGPTGGDS. In full, the CDR3 is CASGPTGGDSDYTF.

This clone was recorded many times. Gene names denote mouse genes. The observed sequence ends 4 residues before the CDR3 terminus, with the missing tail filled in from the germline J gene. The genes are TRBV17 and TRBJ1-2; the D gene is possibly TRBD1 (6 bases). Germline values: CDR1 MNHDT, CDR2 YYDKIL. CDR3 length equals 13 residues. Trimming stripped 6 bases from V and 0 bases from J, with 8 bases between. CDR3 in amino acids: CASREGANSDYTF. The covered CDR3 bases are TGTGCTAGCAGAGAGGGGGCAAACTCC.

This clone was detected a few times. Gene and germline names: mouse. Read sequence stops 4 residues before the CDR3 end, and the germline J gene provides the missing end. The sample carries other DNA sequences with the same CDR3. This chain joins TRBV17 and TRBJ2-5; a weak D match, TRBD2 (5 bases). The germline CDR1 and CDR2 sequences are MNHDT and YYDKIL. Between the trimmed V and J ends, which lost 1 base and 2 bases, there was a span of 7 bases. The CDR3 loop spans 14 amino acids. The sequenced part of the CDR3 DNA is TGTGCTAGCAGTAGAGGTGGGGTCCAAGAC. This sequence encodes CASSRGGVQD. In full, the CDR3 is CASSRGGVQDTQYF.

With respect to this clone: Gene names are mouse gene names. The read comes to an end 4 residues before the CDR3 does, leaving the germline J gene to fill in the end. The sample holds other DNA sequences that translate to the same CDR3. The chain recombines TRBV19 with TRBJ2-7; 11 nucleotides match TRBD1. CDR1 is FNHDT and CDR2 is SITEND in the germline V gene (reference sequence). The CDR3 extends over 12 amino acids. CDR3 DNA, as far as it was read: TGTGCCAGCAGGGGACAGGGGGAT. Its translation is CASRGQGD. The entire CDR3 protein reads CASRGQGDEQYF.

Of note for this clone: Mouse gene names apply. The same CDR3 is also encoded by other DNA sequences in this sample. The chain's CDR3 is CASSSGTGGQDTQYF. The sequenced part of the CDR3 DNA is TGTGCCAGCAGTTCCGGGACTGGGGGCCAAGAC. J is TRBJ2-5 and V is TRBV13-1, with 11 bases lining up with TRBD2. The missing CDR3 end, 4 residues past where the read stops, is filled in from the germline J gene. Per germline, CDR1 NSHNY and CDR2 SYGAGN. The CDR3 runs to 15 residues. J lost 2 bases, V lost 4 bases, and 3 bases had no gene match.

This clone was observed a few times. Germline and genes: mouse. The read comes to an end 4 residues before the CDR3 does, leaving the germline J gene to fill in the end. The J gene is TRBJ2-7, the V gene TRBV1, with a weak D call TRBD2 (6 bases). The CDR3 consists of 15 residues. V was pared by 0 bases and J by 0 bases, with 9 bases between. Germline V gene lookup returns CDR1 NSQYPW and CDR2 LRSPGD (reference sequence). Here the CDR3 reads CTCSAEGLTSYEQYF. CDR3 DNA, as far as it was read: TGCACCTGCAGTGCAGAGGGACTCACCTCCTAT.

About this clone: The genes are named according to mouse. The CDR3 is cut off 4 residues early in the read; its end comes from the germline J gene. This chain links TRBV19 with TRBJ2-5; TRBD2 matches 9 bases. V was clipped by 4 bases and J by 0 bases; unmatched bases: 12. Germline V gene sequence: CDR1 FNHDT, CDR2 SITEND (reference sequence). This CDR3 comprises 18 residues. The CDR3 bases that were read are TGTGCCAGCAGTGTCACCCCCCGACTGGGGGTTAACCAAGAC. Its translation: CASSVTPRLGVNQD. The full CDR3 sequence reads CASSVTPRLGVNQDTQYF.

This clone was counted between two and nine times. Mouse germline and gene names are used. The CDR3 extends 4 residues past the end of the read, so its final part is completed from the germline J gene. The rearrangement joins TRBV29 to TRBJ2-3; tentative D call: TRBD1 (6 bases). This CDR3 has 13 residues. The germline CDR1 and CDR2 sequences are MSHET and SYDVDS. Between the trimmed V and J ends, which lost 3 bases and 3 bases, there was a span of 7 bases. CDR3 DNA, as far as it was read: TGTGCTAGCAGTTTCGACAGGGCAGAA. Translation: CASSFDRAE. The full-length CDR3 reads as CASSFDRAETLYF.

In the case of this clone: Mouse names are used for the genes. The read ends 4 residues early relative to the CDR3; the germline J gene fills the gap. This sequence joins TRBV19 and TRBJ2-3, with 7 bases aligning to TRBD1. This CDR3 is built from 14 residues. The germline V gene encodes CDR1 FNHDT and CDR2 SITEND (reference sequence). The junction had 4 bases not matched to a gene; V was cut back by 2 bases and J by 4 bases. The CDR3 bases that were read are TGTGCCAGCAGTATTGGCAGGGGGTCAGAA. This codes for CASSIGRGSE. The full-length CDR3 reads as CASSIGRGSETLYF.

This clone was recorded a few times. Germline and genes here are mouse. The read terminates 4 residues before the CDR3 end, so the remaining end is supplied by the germline J gene. The chain couples TRBV5 to TRBJ2-2; the D gene is possibly TRBD1 (6 bases). The CDR3 runs to 16 residues. V lost 3 bases and J 2 bases, leaving 13 bases between the germline ends. Looked up from germline, CDR1 is LGHNA and CDR2 is YNLKQL (reference sequence). The sequenced CDR3 bases are TGTGCCAGCAGCCACCTCCGACAGGTCAACACCGGG. Its translation: CASSHLRQVNTG. Given in full, the CDR3 is CASSHLRQVNTGQLYF.

This clone has only a few counts. Gene names are mouse gene names. The sequenced fragment ends 4 residues before the CDR3 boundary, so the rest is inferred from the germline J gene. The J gene is TRBJ2-3, the V gene TRBV5, with 8 bases lining up with TRBD2. The germline V gene has CDR1 LGHNA and CDR2 YNLKQL (reference sequence). CDR3 size: 16 residues. The ends lost 4 bases at V and 2 bases at J; junction bases unmatched: 8. The sequenced CDR3 bases are TGTGCCAGCAGCCCCCGCCTGGGGGGTGTTGCAGAA. Amino acid sequence: CASSPRLGGVAE. The full CDR3 protein reads CASSPRLGGVAETLYF.